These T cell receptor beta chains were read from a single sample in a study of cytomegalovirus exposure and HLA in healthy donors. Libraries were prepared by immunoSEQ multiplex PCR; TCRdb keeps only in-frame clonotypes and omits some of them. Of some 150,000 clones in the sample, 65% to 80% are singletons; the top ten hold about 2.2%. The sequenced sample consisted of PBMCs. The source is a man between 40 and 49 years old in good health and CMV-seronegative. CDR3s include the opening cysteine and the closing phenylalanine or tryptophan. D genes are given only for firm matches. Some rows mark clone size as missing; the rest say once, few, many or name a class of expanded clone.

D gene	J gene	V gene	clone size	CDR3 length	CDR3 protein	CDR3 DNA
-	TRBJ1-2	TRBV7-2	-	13	CASSLGGGYGYTF	TGTGCCAGCAGCTTAGGGGGGGGGTATGGCTACACCTTC
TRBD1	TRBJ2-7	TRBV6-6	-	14	CASRAGQGAYEQYF	TGTGCCAGCAGGGCGGGACAGGGGGCCTACGAGCAGTACTTC
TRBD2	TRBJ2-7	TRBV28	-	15	CASSLSGTPNYEQYF	TGTGCCAGCAGCCTTAGCGGGACTCCCAACTACGAGCAGTACTTC
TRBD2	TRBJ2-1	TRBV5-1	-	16	CASSLAGGWRNDEQFF	TGCGCCAGCAGCTTAGCGGGAGGATGGCGTAACGATGAGCAGTTCTTC
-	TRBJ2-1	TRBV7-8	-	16	CASSLLTGLGLNEQFF	TGTGCCAGCAGCTTACTAACAGGGTTGGGCCTCAATGAGCAGTTCTTC
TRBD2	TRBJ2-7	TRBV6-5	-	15	CASSPTGLAGGEQYF	TGTGCCAGCAGCCCCACTGGACTAGCGGGAGGCGAGCAGTACTTC
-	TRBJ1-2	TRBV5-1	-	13	CASSRSRAAGYTF	TGCGCCAGCAGCCGCTCCAGGGCTGCTGGCTACACCTTC
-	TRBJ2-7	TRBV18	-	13	CASSDRTEYEQYF	TGTGCCAGCTCAGACCGGACTGAGTACGAGCAGTACTTC
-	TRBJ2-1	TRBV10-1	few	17	CASSECWGDELYNEQFF	TGCGCCAGCAGTGAATGCTGGGGGGACGAGTTATACAATGAGCAGTTCTTC
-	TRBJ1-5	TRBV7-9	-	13	CASSPNSNQPQHF	TGTGCCAGCAGCCCCAATAGCAATCAGCCCCAGCATTTT
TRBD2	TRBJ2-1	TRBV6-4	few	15	CASSPTSGIGGEQFF	TGTGCCAGCAGCCCGACTAGCGGGATCGGGGGTGAGCAGTTCTTC
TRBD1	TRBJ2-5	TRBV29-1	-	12	CSVRTGGETQYF	TGCAGCGTCCGGACAGGGGGAGAGACCCAGTACTTC
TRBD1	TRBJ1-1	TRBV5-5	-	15	CASSPGTGAYTEAFF	TGTGCCAGCAGCCCCGGGACAGGGGCGTACACTGAAGCTTTCTTT
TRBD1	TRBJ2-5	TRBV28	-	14	CASSFRTGQETQYF	TGTGCCAGCAGTTTTCGGACAGGGCAAGAGACCCAGTACTTC
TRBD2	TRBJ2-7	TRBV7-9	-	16	CSSSPKRERGPYEQYF	TGTTCCAGCAGCCCCAAGCGGGAGCGAGGGCCTTACGAGCAGTACTTC
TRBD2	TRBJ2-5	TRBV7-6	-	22	CASSLRQGIPGLAGGKQETQYF	TGTGCCAGCAGCTTACGGCAGGGAATCCCGGGACTAGCGGGAGGGAAGCAAGAGACCCAGTACTTC
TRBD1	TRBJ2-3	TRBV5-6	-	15	CASSLIGGVTDTQYF	TGTGCCAGCAGCTTGATAGGGGGCGTTACAGATACGCAGTATTTT
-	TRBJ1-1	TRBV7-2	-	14	CASSPTALNTEAFF	TGTGCCAGCAGCCCGACAGCTTTGAACACTGAAGCTTTCTTT
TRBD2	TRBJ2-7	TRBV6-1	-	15	CASKRLAGGPGEQYF	TGTGCCAGTAAGAGGCTAGCGGGAGGGCCTGGAGAGCAGTACTTC
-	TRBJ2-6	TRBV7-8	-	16	CASGSRGNSGANVLTF	TGTGCCAGCGGGTCCAGGGGAAACTCTGGGGCCAACGTCCTGACTTTC
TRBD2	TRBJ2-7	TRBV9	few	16	CASSAGTSGFPYEQYF	TGTGCCAGCAGCGCGGGGACTAGCGGGTTTCCCTACGAGCAGTACTTC
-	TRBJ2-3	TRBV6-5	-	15	CASSYSQGTTDTQYF	TGTGCCAGCAGTTACTCCCAGGGCACCACAGATACGCAGTATTTT
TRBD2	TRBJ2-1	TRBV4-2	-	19	CASSRSTSGSYSDFNEQFF	TGTGCCAGCAGCCGATCGACTAGCGGGAGCTACTCCGATTTCAATGAGCAGTTCTTC
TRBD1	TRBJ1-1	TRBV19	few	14	CASSMQGAGTEAFF	TGTGCCAGTAGCATGCAGGGGGCAGGGACTGAAGCTTTCTTT
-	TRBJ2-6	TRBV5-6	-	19	CASSPTGNVWSSGANVLTF	TGTGCCAGCAGCCCTACAGGAAACGTCTGGAGCTCTGGGGCCAACGTCCTGACTTTC
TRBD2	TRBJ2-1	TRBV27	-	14	CASSKTGGPGEQFF	TGTGCCAGCAGTAAAACGGGAGGGCCAGGGGAGCAGTTCTTC
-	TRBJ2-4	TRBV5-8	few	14	CASKVRTVKNIQYF	TGTGCCAGCAAGGTTCGGACAGTTAAAAACATTCAGTACTTC
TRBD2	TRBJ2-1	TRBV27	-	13	CASRTSAYNEQFF	TGTGCCAGCCGGACTAGCGCCTACAATGAGCAGTTCTTC
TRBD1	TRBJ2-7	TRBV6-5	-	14	CASRAGTGGYEQYF	TGTGCCAGCAGAGCCGGGACAGGGGGCTACGAGCAGTACTTC
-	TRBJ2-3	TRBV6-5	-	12	CASRESTNWEYF	TGTGCCAGCAGGGAGAGCACTAACTGGGAGTATTTT
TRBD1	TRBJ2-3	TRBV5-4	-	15	CASSSGQPSTDTQYF	TGTGCCAGCAGCTCGGGACAGCCTAGCACAGATACGCAGTATTTT
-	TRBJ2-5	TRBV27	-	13	CASSVLGRETQYF	TGTGCCAGCAGTGTGCTCGGTAGAGAGACCCAGTACTTC
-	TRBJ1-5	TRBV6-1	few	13	CASREQPGQPQHF	TGTGCCAGCAGGGAACAACCCGGGCAGCCCCAGCATTTT
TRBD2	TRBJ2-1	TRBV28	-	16	CASSSFSGRAYNEQFF	TGTGCCAGCAGTTCGTTTAGCGGGAGGGCCTACAATGAGCAGTTCTTC
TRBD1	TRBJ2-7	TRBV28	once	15	CASRSGTGKTYEQYF	TGTGCCAGCCGGTCCGGGACAGGGAAAACCTACGAGCAGTACTTC
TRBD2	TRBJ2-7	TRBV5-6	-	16	CASSFVPTSGLPEQYF	TGTGCCAGCAGCTTTGTTCCAACTAGCGGACTCCCCGAGCAGTACTTC
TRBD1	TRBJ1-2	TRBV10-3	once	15	CAISTGQGANYGYTF	TGTGCCATCAGCACTGGACAGGGGGCTAACTATGGCTACACCTTC
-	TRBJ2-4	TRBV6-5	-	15	CASSWYQGSKNIQYF	TGTGCCAGCAGTTGGTATCAGGGATCCAAAAACATTCAGTACTTC
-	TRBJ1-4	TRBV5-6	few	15	CASSLGPRTNEKLFF	TGTGCCAGCAGCTTGGGGCCCCGAACTAATGAAAAACTGTTTTTT
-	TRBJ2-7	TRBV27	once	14	CARRGGTATYEQYF	TGTGCCAGAAGAGGGGGTACCGCAACCTACGAGCAGTACTTC
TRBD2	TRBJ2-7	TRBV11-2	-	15	CASSGSSGSTYEQYF	TGTGCCAGCAGCGGATCTAGCGGGAGTACCTACGAGCAGTACTTC
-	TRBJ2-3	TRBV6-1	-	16	CASSEAVGQLRDTQYF	TGTGCCAGCAGTGAAGCCGTCGGACAATTGCGGGATACGCAGTATTTT
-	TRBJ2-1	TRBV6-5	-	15	CASSYGWQLGGEQFF	TGTGCCAGCAGTTACGGTTGGCAGCTCGGGGGTGAGCAGTTCTTC
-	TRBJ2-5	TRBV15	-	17	CATSRALTGVERETQYF	TGTGCCACCAGCAGAGCCCTGACAGGTGTTGAAAGGGAGACCCAGTACTTC
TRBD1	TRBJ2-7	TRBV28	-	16	CASSLEADRGSYEQYF	TGTGCCAGCAGTTTAGAGGCCGACAGGGGAAGCTACGAGCAGTACTTC
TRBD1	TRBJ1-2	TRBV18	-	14	CASSSTGTGYGYTF	TGTGCCAGCTCATCTACCGGGACAGGCTACGGCTACACCTTC
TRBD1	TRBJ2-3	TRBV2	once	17	CASPLRSGGEGTDTQYF	TGTGCCAGCCCACTCCGTTCAGGGGGCGAGGGCACAGATACGCAGTATTTT
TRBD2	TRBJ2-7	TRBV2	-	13	CASRGGTSYEQYF	TGTGCCAGCAGGGGGGGGACCTCCTACGAGCAGTACTTC
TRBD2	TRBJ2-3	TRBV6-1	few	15	CASSSGRVTTDTQYF	TGTGCCAGCAGCAGCGGGAGGGTTACCACAGATACGCAGTATTTT
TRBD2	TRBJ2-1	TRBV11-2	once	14	CASSQGLGANEQFF	TGTGCCAGCAGCCAGGGACTAGGAGCCAATGAGCAGTTCTTC
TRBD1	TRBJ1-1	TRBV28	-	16	CASSLWSREQGVEAFF	TGTGCCAGCAGTTTATGGTCACGGGAACAGGGGGTTGAAGCTTTCTTT
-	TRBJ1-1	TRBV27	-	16	CASSLWTDTPNTEAFF	TGTGCCAGCAGTTTATGGACAGACACCCCGAACACTGAAGCTTTCTTT
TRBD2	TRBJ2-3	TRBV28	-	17	CASSPPGLAGGRATQYF	TGTGCCAGCAGTCCCCCCGGACTAGCGGGAGGCCGGGCAACGCAGTATTTT
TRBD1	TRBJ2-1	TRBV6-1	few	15	CASIAGTGGKNEQFF	TGTGCCAGCATTGCCGGGACAGGGGGCAAGAATGAGCAGTTCTTC
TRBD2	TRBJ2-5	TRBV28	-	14	CASSSPTSVETQYF	TGTGCCAGCAGTTCCCCGACTAGCGTAGAGACCCAGTACTTC
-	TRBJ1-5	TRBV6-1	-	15	CASSESGGGNQPQHF	TGTGCCAGCAGTGAAAGTGGAGGAGGCAATCAGCCCCAGCATTTT
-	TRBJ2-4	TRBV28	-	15	CASSFPGVFQNIQYF	TGTGCCAGCAGTTTCCCCGGGGTTTTCCAAAACATTCAGTACTTC
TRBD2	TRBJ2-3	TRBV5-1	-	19	CASSLAVGLAGKNTDTQYF	TGCGCCAGCAGCTTGGCCGTGGGACTAGCGGGAAAAAACACAGATACGCAGTATTTT